This TCR beta chain is from a study of T cell responses to AZD1222 COVID-19 vaccine (dated by TCRdb to about 2021). Turning to the overall study: TCR sequencing was performed for 230 to 250 trial participants, of whom about 200 were given two doses of AZD1222 and approximately 25 were given two doses of MenACWY control vaccine. Trial participants were enrolled into age subgroups of 18-55, 56-69 and 70-plus years, which contained about 150, 28 and 57 TCR-sequenced participants, respectively. The paper as a whole reports these results and caveats: In the small 56-69-year group, the increase in depth fell short of significance, most likely because of low power. Participants were mostly white British, with more females than males. The authors suggested clonal diversity may have been underestimated. CD4 TCRs associated with the vaccine covered the entire spike protein, and the dominant responses were in regions 160-218 and 743-854. Reportedly, almost half of the unique spike-specific TCRs recognized epitopes lying outside the regions that are mutated in the B.1.351 and B.1.1.7 variants. After two AZD1222 doses, spike-specific TCR breadth and depth were significantly higher than at day 0 and than in MenACWY recipients. Conclusions about previously exposed vaccinees were limited because only five to seven AZD1222 recipients were SARS-CoV-2 seropositive at baseline. Because no day 14 peak-response samples were available, repertoires were characterized only after the peak T cell response.

The CDR3 regions of human TCRbeta chains were analyzed by immunosequencing. The paper's processing steps were these. Repertoire TCRs were checked for matches against a reference library of SARS-CoV-2-specific TCRs that had been generated using the MIRA antigen-specificity platform. Breadth was defined as the fraction of unique TCRs that were SARS-CoV-2-associated, and depth was defined as the fraction of total T cells that were SARS-CoV-2-associated. Using the MIRA data, each spike-specific TCR was mapped to the spike region that the TCR reacts to and placed in a CD4 or CD8 class. Log10-transformed breadth and depth values were compared by one-way ANOVA with Sidak's multiple comparisons tests. The table was pulled from immuneACCESS by TCRdb, which kept in-frame rearrangements only. Such tables lose some clones; where checked, under half of the loss comes from unresolved V genes, and the rest has no known cause. That table supplies the V and J calls and clone size; D and trimming were determined from the DNA. The sample has around 75,000 clones on record, around 88% of them singletons. Of the sample, approximately 9.1% falls within the top ten clones.

The CDR3 covers 16 residues, taking in both the cysteine and the phenylalanine. Only the CDR3 region is kept as DNA, spanning 48 bases read in frame from base 1. Concerning this clone itself: Its antigen specificity is not known. Qualities for individual bases were not recorded, and no much larger clone is one base off.

The time point label on this specimen signifies: about 28 days (+/-7) after the second vaccine dose. The sample's treatment or condition label is to be understood as: meningococcal conjugate vaccine given as trial control. Samples from vaccinated people were obtained from the UK trials COV001 and COV002, which included a single-blind randomized controlled phase 2/3 trial of AZD1222 (ChAdOx1 nCoV-19) in healthy adults. Trial participant PBMC samples were collected at day 0 and day 28 after the second dose for TCRbeta chain sequencing. The material sequenced was peripheral blood, taken 28 days after the second dose of the MenACWY control vaccine. The rearranged segments are TRBV21-1 and TRBJ1-5; the table's D call TRBD1 went unverified against the DNA. TRBV21-1 is a documented pseudogene. The receptor was isolated from an adult who received the MenACWY meningococcal vaccine as a control. CDR3 protein: CASSKPTAGSNQPQHF. The DNA reads TGTGCCAGCAGCAAACCGACAGCCGGTAGCAATCAGCCCCAGCATTTT.